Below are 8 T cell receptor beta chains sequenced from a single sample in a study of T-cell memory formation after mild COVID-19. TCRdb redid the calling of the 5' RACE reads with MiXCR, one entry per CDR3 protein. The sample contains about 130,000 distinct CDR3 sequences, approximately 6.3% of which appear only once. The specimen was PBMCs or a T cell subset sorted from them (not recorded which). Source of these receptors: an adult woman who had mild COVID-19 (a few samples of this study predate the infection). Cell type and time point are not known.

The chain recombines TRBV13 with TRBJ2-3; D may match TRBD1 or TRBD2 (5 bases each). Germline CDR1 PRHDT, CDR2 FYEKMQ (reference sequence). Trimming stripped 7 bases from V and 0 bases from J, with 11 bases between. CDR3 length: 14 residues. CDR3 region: CASTKRGSTDTQYF. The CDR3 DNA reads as TGTGCCAGCACCAAGAGGGGCAGCACAGATACGCAGTATTTT.

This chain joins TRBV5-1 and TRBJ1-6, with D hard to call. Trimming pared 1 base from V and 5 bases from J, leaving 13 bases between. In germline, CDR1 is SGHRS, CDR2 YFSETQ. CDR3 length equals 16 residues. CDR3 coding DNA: TGCGCCAGCAGCTTGACTTGGGATACTCATAATTCACCCCTCCACTTT. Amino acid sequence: CASSLTWDTHNSPLHF.

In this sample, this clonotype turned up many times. The CDR3 DNA reads as TGCGCCAGCAGCGGGTCCGGGACTAGCTCCTACGAGCAGTACTTC. Its translation is CASSGSGTSSYEQYF. J is TRBJ2-7 and V is TRBV5-1; 8 bases are a match to TRBD2. This CDR3 has 15 amino acids. In germline, CDR1 is SGHRS, CDR2 YFSETQ. V shed 4 bases, J shed 0 bases, and the junction held 6 bases outside the gene matches. The full variable domain, its missing parts supplied by reference TRBV5-1 and TRBJ2-7, is KAGVTQTPRYLIKTRGQQVTLSCSPISGHRSVSWYQQTPGQGLQFLFEYFSETQRNKGNFPGRFSGRQFSNSRSEMNVSTLELGDSALYLCASSGSGTSSYEQYFGPGTRLTVT.

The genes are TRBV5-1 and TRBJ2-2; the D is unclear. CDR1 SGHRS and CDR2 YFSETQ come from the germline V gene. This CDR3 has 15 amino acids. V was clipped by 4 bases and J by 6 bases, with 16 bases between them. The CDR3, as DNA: TGCGCCAGCAGCCCCCTAGAAGGCCTGGCCGGGGAGCTGTTTTTT. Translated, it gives CASSPLEGLAGELFF.

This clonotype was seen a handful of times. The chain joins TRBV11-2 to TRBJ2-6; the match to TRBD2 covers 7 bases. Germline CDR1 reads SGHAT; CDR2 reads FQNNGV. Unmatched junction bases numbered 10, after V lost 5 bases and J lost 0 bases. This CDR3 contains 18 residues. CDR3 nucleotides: TGTGCCAGCAGCCGACTTTCAGCGGGAAGCTCTGGGGCCAACGTCCTGACTTTC. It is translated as CASSRLSAGSSGANVLTF.

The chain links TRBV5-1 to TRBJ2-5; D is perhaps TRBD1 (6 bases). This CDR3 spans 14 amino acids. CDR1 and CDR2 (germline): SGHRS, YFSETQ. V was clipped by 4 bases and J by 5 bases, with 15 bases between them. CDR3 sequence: CASSTQDRSETQYF. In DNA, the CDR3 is TGCGCCAGCAGCACCCAGGACAGATCTGAGACCCAGTACTTC.

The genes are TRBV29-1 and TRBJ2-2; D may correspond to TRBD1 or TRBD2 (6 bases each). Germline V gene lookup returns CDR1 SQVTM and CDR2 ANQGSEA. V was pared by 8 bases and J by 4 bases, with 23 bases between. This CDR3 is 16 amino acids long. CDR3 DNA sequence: TGCAGCTTCTCCCGAAGGGGGGCTTGGGGCACCGGGGAGCTGTTTTTT. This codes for CSFSRRGAWGTGELFF.

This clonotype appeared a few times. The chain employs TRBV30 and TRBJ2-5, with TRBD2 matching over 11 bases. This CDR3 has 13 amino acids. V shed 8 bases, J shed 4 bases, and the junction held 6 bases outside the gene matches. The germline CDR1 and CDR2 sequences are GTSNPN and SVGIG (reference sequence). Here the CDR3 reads CAETSGVGETQYF. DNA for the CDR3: TGTGCCGAGACTAGCGGGGTAGGAGAGACCCAGTACTTC.